This T cell receptor (beta chain) was identified during a study of blood T cells in healthy people across ages. The CDR3 sequence is 17 residues long. Germline CDR1 is SGHVS and CDR2 is FQNEAQ. The use of a sample-barcoded 5' primer and a J-beta primer mix characterized a second PCR of roughly 7 to 11 cycles. Each cDNA molecule was tagged by a template-switch adaptor with 12 random nucleotides. TCRdb independently ran MiXCR on the 5' RACE reads; one entry per CDR3 protein. The sample holds roughly 800,000 distinct CDR3 sequences, around 36% seen once. Staff drew about 10 milliliters of peripheral blood from each donor. Isolated PBMCs totaled at least 6.5 million in each sample. This clonotype has a handful of counts. At one boundary the junction diverges from the germline segment, which might be a read error.

Sequencing was done on a sample of blood. The V gene is TRBV7-8, the J gene TRBJ1-5; D is unresolved. The sequence derives from a man aged 18 to 35 in good health. The CDR3 DNA is TGTGCCAGCAGCCTAGCGCGGGTTCAGAACGCCAATCAGCCCCAGCATTTT. It encodes CASSLARVQNANQPQHF. The variable domain in full, with the rest retrieved from reference TRBV7-8 and TRBJ1-5, is GAGVSQSPRYKVAKRGQDVALRCDPISGHVSLFWYQQALGQGPEFLTYFQNEAQLDKSGLPSDRFFAERPEGSVSTLKIQRTQQEDSAVYLCASSLARVQNANQPQHFGDGTRLSIL.